Given below is one T cell receptor beta chain in context. Its target is not known. These data belong to a study of OX40 agonist ivuxolimab in advanced cancers. Overall study context: The patients received agonistic anti-OX40 (CD134) antibody ivuxolimab.

Study results and limitations: At 0.1 to 3.0 mg/kg, clonal expansion of CD4+ and CD8+ blood T cells had occurred by week 6.

Germline V gene lookup returns CDR1 LGHNA and CDR2 YNFKEQ. There are 16 residues in the CDR3. The ends lost 1 base at V and 1 base at J; junction bases unmatched: 7. Peripheral blood came from all dose cohorts at three timepoints. Profiled with immunoSEQ multiplex PCR; TCRdb holds only in-frame clones, not every one. The sample records some 42,000 clones, over 70% being singletons. The V gene is TRBV4-2, the J gene TRBJ2-7; 7 bases are a match to TRBD2. The input for sequencing was CD4+ or CD8+ T cells sorted from blood, taken in a trial of the OX40 agonist ivuxolimab. The sequence was collected from an adult with an advanced solid tumor such as melanoma, head and neck, liver or kidney cancer. The CDR3 protein is CASSQVGGSLSYEQYF. CDR3 DNA: TGTGCCAGCAGCCAAGTAGGCGGGAGTCTATCCTACGAGCAGTACTTC.